Following are 29 T cell receptor beta chains from one sample sequenced in a study of cytomegalovirus exposure and HLA in healthy donors. The PCR made use of 60 Vbeta and 13 Jbeta primers. This table comes from immunoSEQ multiplex PCR, and its TCRdb copy is limited to in-frame clones, with some not included. This table holds 150,000 or so clones, over 65% found once. The sequencing sample was made of PBMCs. The source is a man aged 18 to 35 in good health and CMV-seropositive.

The genes are TRBV7-8 and TRBJ2-4; 10 bases are a match to TRBD2. The CDR3 loop spans 16 amino acids. In germline, CDR1 is SGHVS, CDR2 FQNEAQ. V lost 2 bases to trimming and J lost 7 bases; unmatched junction nucleotides: 8. The CDR3 DNA is TGTGCCAGCAGCTTAACGGCTAGCGGGAGCGGGAACATTCAGTACTTC. Its protein is CASSLTASGSGNIQYF.

The chain is built from TRBV5-1 and TRBJ1-1; no clear D gene. The V gene's germline CDR1 is SGHRS and CDR2 YFSETQ. The length of the CDR3 is 13 residues. The V end lost 0 bases, the J end lost 5 bases, and 8 bases lay between the germline ends. The CDR3 coding sequence is TGCGCCAGCAGCTTGGCCACGGGGACTGAAGCTTTCTTT. It codes for CASSLATGTEAFF.

A few counts support this clone. V usage is TRBV29-1 and J usage is TRBJ1-1, with a possible D match to TRBD1 (6 bases). Germline V gene lookup returns CDR1 SQVTM and CDR2 ANQGSEA. The V end was cut by 4 bases, the J end by 8 bases, with 23 bases between. This CDR3 contains 15 residues. The CDR3 spells CSVGGAVSPRGEAFF. CDR3 nucleotide sequence: TGCAGCGTTGGGGGTGCGGTTTCTCCGAGGGGGGAAGCTTTCTTT.

V and J are TRBV10-1 and TRBJ2-3; TRBD2 is a possible D gene (7 bases). CDR1 and CDR2 (germline): WNHNN, SYGVQD (reference sequence). The CDR3 contains 13 residues. Trimming took 3 bases from V and 6 from J, leaving 10 bases between them. For the CDR3, the DNA is TGCGCCAGCAGTGAAGGGGGGGCGGATACGCAGTATTTT. It yields the protein CASSEGGADTQYF.

In nucleotides, the CDR3 is TGTGCCAGCAGTGAGGAGACTGGCGGGTGGGGGCCCCAGCATTTT. It translates to CASSEETGGWGPQHF. The rearrangement links TRBV6-1 to TRBJ1-5; D remains unclear. Germline values: CDR1 MNHNS, CDR2 SASEGT. Trimming left V 3 bases short and J 9 bases short, with 18 bases between. The CDR3 has 15 residues.

On this clone itself: The sample has other DNA sequences that encode this CDR3 too. The genes are TRBV18 and TRBJ2-5; no clear D gene. Between the trimmed V and J ends, which lost 2 bases and 5 bases, there was a span of 3 bases. Per the germline V gene, CDR1 is KGHSH and CDR2 is LQKENI. This CDR3 is 11 amino acids long. CDR3 loop: CASSPGETQYF. As DNA, the CDR3 is TGTGCCAGCTCACCAGGCGAGACCCAGTACTTC. Looking up the rest from reference TRBV18 and TRBJ2-5 gives the full variable domain: NAGVMQNPRHLVRRRGQEARLRCSPMKGHSHVYWYRQLPEEGLKFMVYLQKENIIDESGMPKERFSAEFPKEGPSILRIQQVVRGDSAAYFCASSPGETQYFGPGTRLLVL.

The V call is TRBV2, the J call TRBJ2-3; TRBD1 aligns across 9 bases. This CDR3 contains 15 residues. Germline CDR1 SNHLY, CDR2 FYNNEI. J lost 1 base, V lost 7 bases, and 6 bases had no gene match. CDR3 amino acids: CASTEQGAGTDTQYF. The CDR3 bases are TGTGCCAGCACCGAACAGGGGGCGGGCACAGATACGCAGTATTTT.

J is TRBJ2-2 and V is TRBV6-6; the D gene is possibly TRBD1 (6 bases). Germline V lookup: CDR1 MNHNY, CDR2 SVGAGI (reference sequence). Trimming shortened V by 6 bases and J by 1 base, and 15 bases separated the two germline ends. This CDR3 is 16 amino acids long. The chain's CDR3 is CASSLIGTLNTGELFF. For the CDR3, the DNA is TGTGCCAGCAGCCTAATCGGGACACTGAACACCGGGGAGCTGTTTTTT.

The chain has TRBV7-9 and TRBJ2-3; D might be TRBD2 (7 bases). This CDR3 comprises 16 residues. Trimming pared 8 bases from V and 4 bases from J, leaving 22 bases between. The germline gives CDR1 SEHNR, CDR2 FQNEAQ (reference sequence). For the CDR3, the DNA is TGTGCCAGCTCCCCCGGTTGGCGGGGGCCCGCAGATACGCAGTATTTT. Its protein product is CASSPGWRGPADTQYF.

The V call is TRBV4-1, the J call TRBJ2-7; 9 nucleotides agree with TRBD2. Germline V gene sequence: CDR1 MGHRA, CDR2 YSYEKL. Unmatched junction bases numbered 7, after V lost 2 bases and J lost 2 bases. CDR3 length: 16 amino acids. The CDR3 is CASSQTGLAKPYEQYF. CDR3 bases: TGCGCCAGCAGCCAAACGGGACTAGCCAAACCCTACGAGCAGTACTTC.

The chain is built from TRBV29-1 and TRBJ1-4; 9 nucleotides match TRBD1. The ends lost 6 bases at V and 5 bases at J; junction bases unmatched: 7. The CDR3 spans 14 residues. CDR1 SQVTM and CDR2 ANQGSEA come from the germline V gene. The DNA of the CDR3 is TGCAGCGTAGCGCGGACAGGGGCGAATGAAAAACTGTTTTTT. Translated, it gives CSVARTGANEKLFF.

The chain has TRBV7-9 and TRBJ2-1, with D possibly TRBD2 on 5 matching bases. V lost 6 bases to trimming and J lost 4 bases, with 19 bases between them. The CDR3 contains 16 residues. In germline, CDR1 is SEHNR, CDR2 FQNEAQ (reference sequence). The CDR3 protein is CASSYLVQRAYNEQFF. Written as DNA, the CDR3 is TGTGCCAGCAGTTATCTAGTCCAGAGGGCATACAATGAGCAGTTCTTC.

The gene calls are TRBV30 and TRBJ2-1; TRBD1 aligns across 7 bases. Germline values: CDR1 GTSNPN, CDR2 SVGIG (reference sequence). The CDR3 spans 14 residues. Losses at the gene ends were 5 bases for V and 0 bases for J; bases not matched to a gene: 4. CDR3 coding DNA: TGTGCCTGGGCGACAGGGAGCTCCTACAATGAGCAGTTCTTC. This encodes CAWATGSSYNEQFF.

The chain couples TRBV5-4 to TRBJ1-1; 8 nucleotides match TRBD1. Germline values: CDR1 SGHNT, CDR2 YYREEE (reference sequence). CDR3 length: 17 residues. The J segment lost 3 bases and the V segment lost 4 bases, leaving 14 bases of the junction unmatched. The CDR3 sequence: CASSLPRVRGPYTEAFF. The CDR3 DNA follows: TGTGCCAGCAGCCTTCCCCGTGTCAGGGGGCCGTACACTGAAGCTTTCTTT.

V and J are TRBV6-6 and TRBJ2-7; 9 positions agree with TRBD1. Germline V gives CDR1 MNHNY, CDR2 SVGAGI (reference sequence). The V segment lost 2 bases and the J segment 2 bases; nucleotides outside the gene matches: 7. The CDR3 is 16 amino acids. The CDR3: CASSYGTGKLAYEQYF. CDR3 DNA: TGTGCCAGCAGTTACGGGACAGGGAAGTTAGCCTACGAGCAGTACTTC.

In this sample, this clone turned up a few times. The chain combines TRBV7-2 with TRBJ2-3; tentatively, D is TRBD1 (6 bases). Trimming shortened V by 2 bases and J by 4 bases, and 7 bases separated the two germline ends. This CDR3 has 13 amino acids. Germline CDR1 is SGHTA and CDR2 is FQGNSA. This CDR3 reads CASSLNRADTQYF. CDR3 DNA: TGTGCCAGCAGCTTAAACAGGGCAGATACGCAGTATTTT.

This chain uses TRBV4-3 with TRBJ2-7, with 13 bases identical to TRBD2. The ends lost 0 bases at V and 9 bases at J; junction bases unmatched: 5. Per the germline V gene, CDR1 is LGHNA and CDR2 is YSLEER. There are 15 residues in the CDR3. The CDR3 region has the DNA TGCGCCAGCAGCCAAGAGGGACTAGCGGGAAGGACGCAGTACTTC. It yields the protein CASSQEGLAGRTQYF.

CDR3 loop: CASSTMGPAEQYF. The CDR3 DNA follows: TGCGCCAGCAGCACCATGGGCCCGGCCGAGCAGTACTTC. The chain is built from TRBV5-1 and TRBJ2-7; D gene unclear. Germline-derived CDR1 and CDR2 are SGHRS and YFSETQ. V was clipped by 4 bases and J by 6 bases, with 14 bases between them. The CDR3 is 13 amino acids.

The chain employs TRBV10-3 and TRBJ2-7, with TRBD1 as a possible D gene (6 bases). The CDR3 runs 14 residues. The germline CDR1 and CDR2 sequences are ENHRY and SYGVKD. V shed 2 bases and J shed 2 bases, with 10 bases lying between them. Written as DNA, the CDR3 is TGTGCCATCAGTGAGACAGGGTCCCCCTACGAGCAGTACTTC. Residues: CAISETGSPYEQYF.

This clone has a handful of counts. CDR3 in amino acids: CASSQELTTQETQYF. The CDR3 region has the DNA TGTGCCAGCAGTCAAGAGTTGACTACCCAAGAGACCCAGTACTTC. The J gene is TRBJ2-5, the V gene TRBV27; a possible D gene is TRBD2 (5 bases). Between the trimmed V and J ends, which lost 5 bases and 1 base, there was a span of 14 bases. The CDR3 extends over 15 amino acids. Germline V CDR1 and CDR2: MNHEY, SMNVEV (reference sequence).

V gene TRBV13 combines with J gene TRBJ2-3; a possible D gene is TRBD2 (5 bases). The V and J ends lost 5 bases and 7 bases respectively, with 22 bases between them. Germline CDR1 and CDR2: PRHDT and FYEKMQ (reference sequence). This CDR3 region has 16 residues. Here the CDR3 DNA reads TGTGCCAGCAGCCTTCCTGGGGTACCGGGGTTGAATACGCAGTATTTT. Translated: CASSLPGVPGLNTQYF.

The gene calls are TRBV5-1 and TRBJ2-5; 7 nucleotides align to TRBD1. This CDR3 region has 14 residues. Germline CDR1 reads SGHRS; CDR2 reads YFSETQ. V lost 4 bases and J lost 0; bases outside the gene matches: 3. CDR3 sequence: CASSPTGDQETQYF. The DNA of the CDR3 is TGCGCCAGCAGCCCTACAGGGGACCAAGAGACCCAGTACTTC.

This clone has just a few counts. The chain uses TRBV7-9 and TRBJ2-2; D remains ambiguous. Trimming removed 1 base from V and 1 base from J, with 4 bases in between. This CDR3 has 14 amino acids. Germline CDR1 reads SEHNR; CDR2 reads FQNEAQ (reference sequence). The CDR3 bases are TGTGCCAGCAGCTTAGACAGGAACACCGGGGAGCTGTTTTTT. It encodes CASSLDRNTGELFF. Drawing the rest from reference TRBV7-9 and TRBJ2-2, the complete variable domain is DTGVSQNPRHKITKRGQNVTFRCDPISEHNRLYWYRQTLGQGPEFLTYFQNEAQLEKSRLLSDRFSAERPKGSFSTLEIQRTEQGDSAMYLCASSLDRNTGELFFGEGSRLTVL.

Comments on this clone: The sample carries other DNA sequences with the same CDR3. The rearrangement joins TRBV5-1 to TRBJ2-2; 7 bases are a match to TRBD1. CDR1 is SGHRS and CDR2 is YFSETQ in the germline V gene. The CDR3 is made up of 16 amino acids. Trimming cost V 0 bases and J 0 bases; bases outside gene matches: 2. CDR3 DNA sequence: TGCGCCAGCAGCTTGGTGCAGGGGGCGAACACCGGGGAGCTGTTTTTT. Translated, it gives CASSLVQGANTGELFF.

J is TRBJ1-1 and V is TRBV4-2; 10 nucleotides line up with TRBD1. This CDR3 comprises 15 residues. J gave up 10 bases and V 3 bases, and 11 bases lay outside the gene matches. Germline lookup yields CDR1 LGHNA and CDR2 YNFKEQ. The DNA of the CDR3 is TGTGCCAGCAGCCAGGATTCTTCGGGACAGGGGCCAGCTTTCTTT. Protein sequence: CASSQDSSGQGPAFF.

In this sample, this clone turned up once. The CDR3 nucleotides read TGTGCCAGCTCACCTTTTAGGCATGCCGGACAGGGGGCTTACGAGCAGTACTTC. Residues: CASSPFRHAGQGAYEQYF. The chain couples TRBV18 to TRBJ2-7; 11 bases map to TRBD1. Looked up from germline, CDR1 is KGHSH and CDR2 is LQKENI. After removal of 3 bases from V and 4 bases from J, the junction contained 14 bases not matched to a gene. There are 18 residues in the CDR3.

The gene calls are TRBV28 and TRBJ2-7; D might be TRBD1 (6 bases). V was clipped by 5 bases and J by 2 bases, with 13 bases between them. The CDR3 spans 14 residues. Germline CDR1 is MDHEN and CDR2 is SYDVKM. The CDR3, as DNA: TGTGCCAGCAGTCGGGACAATCCCCCCTACGAGCAGTACTTC. Its protein product is CASSRDNPPYEQYF.

This clone was detected a few times. This sequence joins TRBV21-1 and TRBJ1-4. TRBV21-1 is an annotated pseudogene. The CDR3 totals 18 residues. The CDR3 DNA reads TGTGCCAGCAGCTGGGAGAGGGAAAGCCCCTTAGGCTATGAAAAACTGTTTTTT. It is translated as CASSWERESPLGYEKLFF.

The V gene is TRBV27, the J gene TRBJ1-6; 9 nucleotides line up with TRBD1. The CDR3 is 16 residues long. V lost 2 bases, J lost 10 bases, and 9 bases stayed unmatched. Germline V gene data show CDR1 as MNHEY and CDR2 as SMNVEV (reference sequence). CDR3 sequence: CASSLGWDRVGSPLHF. For the CDR3, the DNA is TGTGCCAGCAGTTTAGGTTGGGACAGGGTAGGGTCACCCCTCCACTTT.